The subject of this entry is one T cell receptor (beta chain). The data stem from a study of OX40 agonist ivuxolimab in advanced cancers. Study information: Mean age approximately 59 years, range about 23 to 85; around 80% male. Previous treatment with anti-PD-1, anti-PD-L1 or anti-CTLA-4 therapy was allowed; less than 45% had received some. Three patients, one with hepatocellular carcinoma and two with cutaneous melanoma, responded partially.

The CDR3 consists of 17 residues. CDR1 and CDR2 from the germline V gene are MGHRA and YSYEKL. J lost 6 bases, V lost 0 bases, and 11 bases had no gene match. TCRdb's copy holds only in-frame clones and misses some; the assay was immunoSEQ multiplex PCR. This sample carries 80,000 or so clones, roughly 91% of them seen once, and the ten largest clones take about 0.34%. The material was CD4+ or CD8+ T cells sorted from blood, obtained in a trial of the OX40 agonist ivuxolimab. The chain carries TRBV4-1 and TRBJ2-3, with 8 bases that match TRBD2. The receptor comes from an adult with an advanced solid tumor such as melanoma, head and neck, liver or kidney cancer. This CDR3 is CASSQESGGPTGDTQYF. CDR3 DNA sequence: TGCGCCAGCAGCCAAGAGAGCGGGGGCCCCACTGGGGATACGCAGTATTTT.